Listed below are T cell receptor beta chains from one sample, sequenced in a study of HIV-infected patients and healthy controls. TCRdb re-called the 5' RACE reads with MiXCR, one entry per CDR3 protein. The repertoire consists of nearly 9,500 distinct CDR3 sequences, with about 6% occurring once and the leading ten covering 7.7%. The specimen was blood. All receptors come from an adult in good health. CDR3s include the opening cysteine and the closing phenylalanine or tryptophan. The D gene is left open where the match is weak. Expanded clones get a size class; other rows say once, few or many, or leave the size out.

D gene,J gene,clone size,CDR3 length,V gene,CDR3 protein,CDR3 DNA
NA,TRBJ2-2,medium-sized,12,TRBV6-4,CASSDSTGELFF,TGTGCCAGCAGTGACTCGACCGGGGAGCTGTTTTTT
NA,TRBJ1-1,medium-sized,12,TRBV20-1,CSARTLNTEAFF,TGCAGTGCTCGGACGCTGAACACTGAAGCTTTCTTT
NA,TRBJ1-4,NA,11,TRBV12-3/TRBV12-4,CASLINEKLFF,TGTGCCAGCCTCATTAATGAAAAACTGTTTTTT
TRBD1,TRBJ2-7,many,15,TRBV12-3/TRBV12-4,CASRSSGTAAFEQYF,TGTGCCAGCAGGTCGTCCGGGACAGCCGCCTTCGAGCAGTACTTC
TRBD1,TRBJ2-2,medium-sized,14,TRBV5-1,CASSPDRGPGELFF,TGCGCCAGCAGCCCGGACAGGGGGCCCGGGGAGCTGTTTTTT
NA,TRBJ1-1,few,13,TRBV20-1,CSARGRMNTEAFF,TGCAGTGCTAGGGGCCGCATGAACACTGAAGCTTTCTTT
NA,TRBJ2-7,medium-sized,15,TRBV11-2,CASKTIQASKNEQYF,TGTGCCAGCAAGACCATACAGGCCTCGAAGAACGAGCAGTACTTC
NA,TRBJ1-5,NA,14,TRBV19,CASSIDGKGQPQHF,TGTGCCAGTAGTATAGACGGGAAGGGTCAGCCCCAGCATTTT
TRBD1,TRBJ1-5,medium-sized,16,TRBV10-3,CAISPTGTGYDQPQHF,TGTGCCATCAGCCCGACTGGGACAGGGTACGACCAGCCCCAGCATTTT
NA,TRBJ2-7,medium-sized,13,TRBV29-1,CSVAPLAMGEQYF,TGCAGCGTTGCACCACTAGCCATGGGCGAGCAGTACTTC
NA,TRBJ1-2,medium-sized,13,TRBV5-1,CASSFNRDGGYTF,TGCGCCAGCAGCTTTAACAGGGACGGTGGCTACACCTTC
TRBD2,TRBJ2-5,medium-sized,18,TRBV4-3,CASSQERPAGEVQETQYF,TGCGCCAGCAGCCAAGAGCGTCCAGCGGGAGAAGTCCAAGAGACCCAGTACTTC
NA,TRBJ1-3,many,13,TRBV19,CASTRGRGNTIYF,TGTGCCAGTACTAGGGGCCGTGGAAACACCATATATTTT
TRBD1,TRBJ2-7,medium-sized,15,TRBV30,CAWRKAGTGGYEQYF,TGTGCCTGGAGAAAAGCCGGGACAGGAGGTTACGAGCAGTACTTC
NA,TRBJ1-4,NA,15,TRBV5-1,CASSLVRDGNEKLFF,TGCGCCAGCAGCTTGGTGCGGGACGGTAATGAAAAACTGTTTTTT
NA,TRBJ2-3,medium-sized,15,TRBV20-1,CSARASRGPGNTQYF,TGCAGTGCTAGGGCATCGCGGGGGCCCGGCAATACGCAGTATTTT
NA,TRBJ2-7,many,13,TRBV5-4,CASSFLGTQEQYF,TGTGCCAGCAGCTTTCTGGGAACGCAGGAGCAGTACTTC
TRBD2,TRBJ2-3,many,15,TRBV12-3/TRBV12-4,CASSPGTRTADTQYF,TGTGCCAGCAGTCCAGGGACTAGAACAGCAGATACGCAGTATTTT
NA,TRBJ2-3,medium-sized,14,TRBV24-1,CATSEGTSTDTQYF,TGTGCCACCAGTGAGGGGACTAGCACAGATACGCAGTATTTT
NA,TRBJ1-6,many,14,TRBV3-1,CASSPLQGDSPLHF,TGTGCCAGCAGCCCTTTACAGGGAGATTCACCCCTCCACTTT
NA,TRBJ2-1,many,14,TRBV7-8,CASSLMGLTNEQFF,TGTGCCAGCAGCTTAATGGGTCTCACCAATGAGCAGTTCTTC
NA,TRBJ2-5,many,16,TRBV7-7,CASSLARGGRQETQYF,TGTGCTAGCAGCTTAGCCCGCGGAGGGCGACAAGAGACCCAGTACTTC
NA,TRBJ1-1,many,14,TRBV5-1,CASSLTNGNTEAFF,TGCGCCAGCAGCCTTACTAACGGGAACACTGAAGCTTTCTTT
TRBD2,TRBJ2-5,few,14,TRBV20-1,CSARLAGLQETQYF,TGCAGTGCAAGACTAGCGGGACTCCAAGAGACCCAGTACTTC
TRBD2,TRBJ2-5,many,16,TRBV6-6,CASRDTGGGIQETQYF,TGTGCCAGCAGGGATACTGGCGGGGGGATCCAAGAGACCCAGTACTTC
NA,TRBJ2-5,medium-sized,15,TRBV6-1,CASSDPEASDETQYF,TGTGCCAGCAGTGACCCAGAAGCGTCTGATGAGACCCAGTACTTC
TRBD2,TRBJ2-2,many,17,TRBV28,CASIKAGGSANTGELFF,TGTGCCAGCATCAAAGCGGGGGGCTCCGCGAACACCGGGGAGCTGTTTTTT
TRBD2,TRBJ2-3,many,15,TRBV11-2,CASSFSGTSTDTQYF,TGTGCCAGCAGCTTTAGCGGGACTAGCACAGATACGCAGTATTTT
TRBD1,TRBJ2-2,many,12,TRBV6-5,CASNLQGGELFF,TGTGCCAGCAACCTACAGGGGGGGGAGCTGTTTTTT
TRBD1,TRBJ1-3,few,16,TRBV27,CASSLSGFGTGDTIYF,TGTGCCAGCAGTTTATCGGGTTTCGGGACAGGAGATACCATATATTTT
NA,TRBJ1-5,medium-sized,15,TRBV6-6,CASSLGRLSNQPQHF,TGTGCCAGCAGCCTGGGACGGCTTAGCAATCAGCCCCAGCATTTT
NA,TRBJ2-2,few,15,TRBV19,CASSIGGAGTGELFF,TGTGCCAGTAGTATCGGCGGGGCTGGTACCGGGGAGCTGTTTTTT
TRBD1,TRBJ1-5,NA,16,TRBV20-1,CSARDIPDRAYQPQHF,TGCAGTGCTAGAGATATCCCCGACAGGGCCTATCAGCCCCAGCATTTT
NA,TRBJ2-5,medium-sized,11,TRBV12-3/TRBV12-4,CASSFQETQYF,TGTGCCAGCAGCTTCCAAGAGACCCAGTACTTC
NA,TRBJ2-1,few,15,TRBV13,CASSSAVTLGNKQFF,TGTGCCAGCAGCTCAGCGGTTACTTTGGGAAACAAGCAGTTCTTC
NA,TRBJ2-2,many,12,TRBV5-4,CASSLVSGELFF,TGTGCCAGCAGCTTGGTTTCGGGGGAGCTGTTTTTT
NA,TRBJ1-2,medium-sized,16,TRBV5-4,CASSSGSKTANYGYTF,TGTGCCAGCAGCTCGGGGTCGAAGACAGCTAACTATGGCTACACCTTC
NA,TRBJ2-1,medium-sized,14,TRBV30,CACLRGISYNEQFF,TGTGCCTGCCTCCGGGGTATCTCCTACAATGAGCAGTTCTTC
NA,TRBJ2-1,NA,14,TRBV11-2,CASSSEQGWNEQFF,TGTGCCAGCAGCTCGGAACAGGGTTGGAATGAGCAGTTCTTC
NA,TRBJ1-1,medium-sized,13,TRBV7-9,CASSRDLPTEAFF,TGTGCCAGCAGTAGGGACTTACCGACTGAAGCTTTCTTT
TRBD2,TRBJ2-2,many,17,TRBV5-1,CASSQRTSPIDTGELFF,TGCGCCAGCAGCCAACGGACTAGCCCAATCGACACCGGGGAGCTGTTTTTT
NA,TRBJ2-1,medium-sized,14,TRBV6-2/TRBV6-3,CASSTGWIYNEQFF,TGTGCCAGCAGTACAGGGTGGATCTACAATGAGCAGTTCTTC
NA,TRBJ2-3,medium-sized,12,TRBV20-1,CSARETGDTQYF,TGCAGTGCTAGAGAGACGGGAGATACGCAGTATTTT
NA,TRBJ2-4,medium-sized,13,TRBV20-1,CSVTDAYKNIQYF,TGCAGTGTTACAGATGCCTACAAAAACATTCAGTACTTC
TRBD1,TRBJ2-5,many,15,TRBV20-1,CSAPLGQGAPGTQYF,TGCAGTGCTCCACTCGGACAGGGGGCGCCGGGGACCCAGTACTTC
NA,TRBJ2-7,medium-sized,14,TRBV5-6,CASSLVPGGREQYF,TGTGCCAGCAGCTTGGTTCCCGGGGGGCGCGAGCAGTACTTC
TRBD1,TRBJ2-7,NA,16,TRBV15,CATSRVTGQGPHEQYF,TGTGCCACCAGCAGAGTTACGGGACAGGGGCCCCACGAGCAGTACTTC
TRBD1,TRBJ2-7,NA,14,TRBV30,CAWRGTGAAYEQYF,TGTGCCTGGAGAGGGACAGGGGCCGCCTACGAGCAGTACTTC
NA,TRBJ2-7,many,13,TRBV28,CASKPPGVYEQYF,TGTGCCAGCAAACCCCCCGGCGTCTACGAGCAGTACTTC
TRBD1,TRBJ1-5,many,13,TRBV10-3,CAIRGTDHQPQHF,TGTGCCATCAGAGGGACAGACCATCAGCCCCAGCATTTT
TRBD1,TRBJ1-3,medium-sized,14,TRBV20-1,CSAREGGGGNTIYF,TGCAGTGCTAGAGAAGGGGGCGGTGGAAACACCATATATTTT
TRBD2,TRBJ2-3,medium-sized,13,TRBV3-1,CASSQVSGGTQYF,TGTGCCAGCAGCCAAGTAAGCGGGGGGACGCAGTATTTT
NA,TRBJ2-7,many,15,TRBV3-1,CASSQEPGLIYEQYF,TGTGCCAGCAGCCAAGAACCCGGCCTAATCTACGAGCAGTACTTC
NA,TRBJ2-1,medium-sized,17,TRBV3-1,CASSEAKGRLLNNEQFF,TGTGCCAGCAGCGAGGCGAAGGGGCGACTGCTGAACAATGAGCAGTTCTTC
NA,TRBJ1-2,medium-sized,15,TRBV6-1,CASTPLTGHNYGYTF,TGTGCCAGCACCCCCCTCACAGGTCACAACTATGGCTACACCTTC
NA,TRBJ1-1,medium-sized,14,TRBV27,CASSLQGRLLEAFF,TGTGCCAGCAGTTTACAGGGCAGACTTCTTGAAGCTTTCTTT
NA,TRBJ1-6,NA,16,TRBV19,CASSTTGEGFGSPLHF,TGTGCCAGTAGCACCACCGGTGAGGGATTTGGTTCACCCCTCCACTTT
NA,TRBJ2-5,NA,13,TRBV3-1,CASSLGREETQYF,TGTGCCAGCAGCCTGGGCAGGGAAGAGACCCAGTACTTC
TRBD2,TRBJ2-3,medium-sized,17,TRBV7-2,CASSLTTGGAVADTQYF,TGTGCCAGCAGCCTAACCACCGGGGGGGCCGTAGCAGATACGCAGTATTTT